This T cell receptor (beta chain) was profiled in a study of T cells in Graves' hyperthyroidism and ophthalmopathy. Using RNA transcripts as the source, TCR beta CDR3 regions were amplified. Primed by the HTBI set, a first-round RT-PCR was run on the TCR CDR3. MiXCR, run by TCRdb on the multiplex PCR reads, gives a single entry per CDR3 protein. Of hundreds of thousands of distinct CDR3 sequences listed, approximately 44% are singletons. Trimming removed 6 bases from V and 1 base from J, with 13 bases in between. The CDR3 contains 16 residues. CDR1 and CDR2 from the germline V gene are LNHNV and YYDKDF (reference sequence).

This sequence originates from a woman aged 18-29 years with Graves' hyperthyroidism. What was sequenced was peripheral blood or thyroid tissue (not recorded which). V and J are TRBV15 and TRBJ1-6, with D possibly being TRBD1 (6 bases). This chain's CDR3 is CATSSATGSYNSPLHF. CDR3 sequence (DNA): TGTGCCACCAGTAGTGCAACAGGGTCCTATAATTCACCCCTCCACTTT.